The subject of this entry is one T cell receptor beta chain. J lost 6 bases, V lost 5 bases, and 10 bases had no gene match. The CDR3 loop spans 15 amino acids. CDR1 SNHLY and CDR2 FYNNEI come from the germline V gene. This record comes from a study of shared clonotypes between healthy human individuals. For genomic DNA, unsorted samples relied on some 100 million PBMCs. It was 250 to 350 ng DNA, tens of thousands of T cell genomes, that went into each replicate PCR of unsorted PBMC. This table comes from immunoSEQ multiplex PCR, and its TCRdb copy is limited to in-frame clones, with some not included. The sample holds 450,000 to 500,000 clones; roughly 80% are singletons and the top ten take 10% to 15%.

The sample taken for sequencing was PBMCs. V gene TRBV2 combines with J gene TRBJ2-3, with 8 bases identical to TRBD1. This TCR derives from a woman between 40 and 50 years old in good health. Some clones in this sample may be carry-over from other donors' samples. CDR3 amino acids: CASSRTGSRLDTQYF. The CDR3 nucleotides read TGTGCCAGCAGTCGGACAGGGAGTCGGCTTGATACGCAGTATTTT.